The 13 T cell receptor beta chains presented below share a single source sample, sequenced in a study of cytomegalovirus exposure and HLA in healthy donors. TCRdb keeps only in-frame clones here, not all; method: immunoSEQ multiplex PCR. The sample gives 150,000 to 200,000 clones, 85% of which show up once; approximately 2.4% is in the top ten. Sequencing input: PBMCs. The receptors were gathered from a man younger than 45 in good health and CMV-seropositive.

The V and J genes are TRBV7-9 and TRBJ1-1; unclear D gene. The CDR3 has 12 residues. V was shortened by 11 bases and J by 8 bases, with 18 bases between the two germline ends. Germline V gene lookup returns CDR1 SEHNR and CDR2 FQNEAQ (reference sequence). CDR3: CAGDERASEAFF. In DNA, the CDR3 is TGTGCCGGAGACGAGAGGGCCAGCGAAGCTTTCTTT.

The chain couples TRBV5-1 to TRBJ2-6; 8 positions match TRBD1. The germline V gene encodes CDR1 SGHRS and CDR2 YFSETQ. The CDR3 runs to 17 residues. Unmatched junction bases numbered 3, after V lost 1 base and J lost 0 bases. CDR3 DNA: TGCGCCAGCAGCTTGACAGGGGGAGACTCTGGGGCCAACGTCCTGACTTTC. Protein sequence: CASSLTGGDSGANVLTF.

The chain is built from TRBV4-2 and TRBJ2-1, with D possibly TRBD2 on 6 matching bases. The CDR3 has 16 residues. Germline V lookup: CDR1 LGHNA, CDR2 YNFKEQ. V shed 1 base and J shed 0 bases, with 10 bases lying between them. The CDR3 sequence: CASSQVGGSSYNEQFF. In nucleotides, the CDR3 is TGTGCCAGCAGCCAAGTTGGGGGGAGCTCCTACAATGAGCAGTTCTTC.

Of note for this clone: The identical CDR3 is also encoded by other nucleotide sequences in the sample. V gene TRBV5-1 combines with J gene TRBJ1-1; D is unclear. Trimming shortened V by 0 bases and J by 1 base, and 7 bases separated the two germline ends. The CDR3 consists of 14 residues. Germline loops: CDR1 SGHRS, CDR2 YFSETQ. CDR3 sequence (DNA): TGCGCCAGCAGCTTGGTTCCAGGGAACACTGAAGCTTTCTTT. It codes for CASSLVPGNTEAFF.

The chain recombines TRBV19 with TRBJ1-2, with D maybe TRBD1 (5 bases). The germline CDR1 and CDR2 sequences are LNHDA and SQIVND (reference sequence). The CDR3 has 15 residues. The V end lost 1 base, the J end lost 4 bases, and 13 bases lay between the germline ends. The CDR3 loop is CASSIGRTGTYGYTF. The CDR3 DNA is TGTGCCAGTAGTATAGGCCGAACAGGAACCTATGGCTACACCTTC.

The V and J genes are TRBV29-1 and TRBJ1-2; 11 bases match TRBD1. V trimming: 3 bases; J trimming: 8 bases; junction bases outside the gene matches: 2. The germline gives CDR1 SQVTM, CDR2 ANQGSEA. The CDR3 sequence is 12 residues long. CDR3 DNA sequence: TGCAGCGTTGAGGGACAGGGGGAGGGCTACACCTTC. This gives the protein CSVEGQGEGYTF.

The chain recombines TRBV19 with TRBJ2-3, with TRBD2 matching 10 bases. Germline values: CDR1 LNHDA, CDR2 SQIVND (reference sequence). The CDR3 has 12 residues. V lost 10 bases, J lost 6 bases, and 4 bases stayed unmatched. The CDR3 bases are TGTGCCACCGCGACTAGCGGGGATACGCAGTATTTT. Amino acids: CATATSGDTQYF. Full variable domain (rest looked up from reference TRBV19 and TRBJ2-3): DGGITQSPKYLFRKEGQNVTLSCEQNLNHDAMYWYRQDPGQGLRLIYYSQIVNDFQKGDIAEGYSVSREKKESFPLTVTSAQKNPTAFYLCATATSGDTQYFGPGTRLTVL.

This clone was recorded only once. The gene calls are TRBV19 and TRBJ1-2; TRBD1 is a possible D gene (5 bases). This CDR3 has 13 amino acids. The germline V gene encodes CDR1 LNHDA and CDR2 SQIVND (reference sequence). With 5 bases removed from V and 3 bases from J, the gap between germline ends came to 10 bases. The CDR3 sequence: CASSYKGDYGYTF. For the CDR3, the DNA is TGTGCCAGTAGTTATAAAGGGGACTATGGCTACACCTTC.

The chain combines TRBV7-6 with TRBJ1-1; D is possibly TRBD1 (6 bases). Trimming took off 3 bases at V and 8 bases at J, with 16 bases between the two ends. CDR1 is SGHVS, CDR2 FNYEAQ, per germline. This CDR3 comprises 14 residues. CDR3 residues: CASSFIQGKGEAFF. CDR3 coding DNA: TGTGCCAGCAGCTTCATCCAGGGGAAGGGGGAAGCTTTCTTT.

The rearrangement joins TRBV27 to TRBJ2-3; TRBD1 matches at 8 bases. Germline CDR1 and CDR2: MNHEY and SMNVEV (reference sequence). This CDR3 spans 16 amino acids. V lost 6 bases to trimming and J lost 2 bases; unmatched junction nucleotides: 10. CDR3: CASSRLEDRVTDTQYF. The CDR3 coding sequence is TGTGCCAGCAGCCGCCTTGAGGACAGGGTCACAGATACGCAGTATTTT.

The rearrangement links TRBV18 to TRBJ2-5, with 10 nucleotides matching TRBD2. Germline V gives CDR1 KGHSH, CDR2 LQKENI. The length of the CDR3 is 17 residues. With 5 bases clipped from V and 2 bases from J, the junction kept 11 bases outside the gene matches. This CDR3 reads CASSSSGGAGAQETQYF. The DNA of the CDR3 is TGTGCCAGCTCATCCAGCGGGGGGGCCGGGGCTCAAGAGACCCAGTACTTC.

This clone was detected only once. The V gene is TRBV30, the J gene TRBJ1-3; D call uncertain. There are 14 residues in the CDR3. V was clipped by 2 bases and J by 0 bases, with 8 bases between them. The germline CDR1 and CDR2 sequences are GTSNPN and SVGIG (reference sequence). CDR3 in amino acids: CAWSHGNSGNTIYF. Here the CDR3 DNA reads TGTGCCTGGAGTCACGGGAACTCTGGAAACACCATATATTTT.

V and J are TRBV4-1 and TRBJ2-7; D might be TRBD2 (5 bases). This CDR3 is 18 amino acids long. V was cut by 1 base and J by 3 bases, with 22 bases left in between. Germline V CDR1 and CDR2: MGHRA, YSYEKL. This chain's CDR3 is CASSQAQRSGPGGYEQYF. CDR3 nucleotide sequence: TGCGCCAGCAGCCAAGCCCAACGGAGCGGCCCCGGTGGCTACGAGCAGTACTTC.